The present TCR beta chain was sequenced within a study of Graves' ophthalmopathy and Graves' hyperthyroidism. This CDR3 comprises 18 residues. The germline V gene has CDR1 DFQATT and CDR2 SNEGSKA (reference sequence). The trim removed 6 bases at V and 4 bases at J, leaving 17 bases unmatched. The authors amplified TCR beta CDR3 regions, and they did so from RNA transcripts for repertoire sequencing. HTBI primers were used in a first-round RT-PCR, which preceded a second-round multiplex PCR. TCRdb redid the calling of the multiplex PCR reads with MiXCR, one entry per CDR3 protein. The sample lists roughly 700,000 distinct CDR3 sequences, roughly two fifths occurring once. The sample holds a few counts of this clonotype.

The rearrangement links TRBV20-1 to TRBJ2-6, with TRBD2 identical over 8 bases. This TCR was sampled from an adult man with Graves' ophthalmopathy. The sample comprised peripheral blood. CDR3 amino acids: CSAPSTGGTSSGANVLTF. CDR3 nucleotides: TGCAGTGCCCCAAGTACGGGAGGGACCTCCTCCGGGGCCAACGTCCTGACTTTC.